Listed below are T cell receptor beta chains from one sample, sequenced in a study of T cell repertoires in cytomegalovirus infection. Their antigen targets remain unknown. TCRdb itself ran the reads through MiXCR, one entry per CDR3 protein. The repertoire includes nearly 700,000 distinct CDR3 sequences, 30% to 40% of them detected once, and approximately 18% sits in the top ten. The sequenced sample was cultured PBMCs, obtained from culture after CMV antigen stimulation. All receptors come from a human donor in good health (CMV status not recorded). Some clones in this sample may be carry-over from other donors' samples. The conserved cysteine and the conserved F or W are not part of the CDR3 here. A D gene is named only where the DNA matches it firmly.

v_gene	j_gene	d_gene	CDR3aa
TRBV4-1	TRBJ2-7	TRBD1	ASSQDPRDRVYEQY
TRBV20-1	TRBJ1-4	.	SARARGEKLF
TRBV11-3	TRBJ1-2	.	ASSSRIYGYT
TRBV3-1	TRBJ1-4	.	ASSDGRRAANEKLF
TRBV2	TRBJ2-5	.	ASREEVETQY
TRBV2	TRBJ2-5	TRBD1	ASSDGQGWETQY
TRBV20-1	TRBJ2-5	.	SARDLLLGETQY
TRBV7-9	TRBJ2-7	TRBD2	ASSVRGLAGVIEQY
TRBV18	TRBJ2-3	.	ASSGDGTDTQY
TRBV19	TRBJ1-2	TRBD1	ASLRTGGTHYGYT
TRBV20-1	TRBJ2-1	.	SAREGGADEQF
TRBV20-1	TRBJ2-5	.	SALAFGQPKGVQY
TRBV18	TRBJ2-5	TRBD2	ASSPQAREGPETQY
TRBV6-5	TRBJ1-1	.	ASSPLPTGGGTEAF
TRBV7-8	TRBJ1-3	.	ASSSPAWVSGNTIY
TRBV5-4	TRBJ2-5	TRBD1	ASSPDRSETQY
TRBV7-2	TRBJ1-5	TRBD1	ASSTRTGLNQPQH
TRBV27	TRBJ2-3	TRBD2	ASSLSYIPGLAGVETDTQY
TRBV5-1	TRBJ2-1	.	ASSLSQSSYNEQF
TRBV11-2	TRBJ2-3	.	ASSGTGGGFADTQY
TRBV6-6	TRBJ2-5	TRBD2	ASSYQRDAPETQY
TRBV7-2	TRBJ2-3	TRBD2	ASSFQPSGGIDTQY
TRBV19	TRBJ2-3	.	ASSRIGIYTDTQY
TRBV10-3	TRBJ1-5	.	ASRDSSNQPQH
TRBV27	TRBJ1-2	.	ASRTLGQRWDYGYT
TRBV2	TRBJ2-7	.	ASKVAAVYEQY
TRBV5-6	TRBJ1-1	.	ASSLQQTVYTEAF
TRBV6-2/TRBV6-3	TRBJ2-7	TRBD1	ASSESGTGGVYEQY